The TCR beta chain under discussion was sequenced for a study of early T cells in non-severe SARS-CoV-2 infection (dated by TCRdb to the early 2020s). Broadly, across the study: Because TCR sequencing relied on bulk RNA taken from unsorted whole blood, pairing of alpha and beta chains was not possible.

Library generation was performed with 5' RACE. The sample was run on a NextSeq 500. To correct for sequencing error and PCR bias, the TCR library protocol tagged individual cDNA molecules with unique molecular identifiers. Both TCR alpha and beta chains were sequenced, and tight co-correlation was observed between alpha and beta sequence abundances in each sample. The paper's processing steps were these. V gene, J gene and CDR3 annotation of TCR sequences was performed with Decombinator V4. Expanded TCRs were defined as changing significantly between any two time points under a Poisson model with p below 0.0001. TCR abundances were normalised to the total number of TCRs sequenced per sample and were expressed as counts per million. MAIT TCRs were defined by TRAV1-2 paired with TRAJ12, TRAJ20 or TRAJ33, and iNKT TCRs by TRAV10 paired with TRAJ18. VDJdb, accessed on 1 November 2021, was searched for TCRs annotated for CMV, EBV and SARS-CoV-2, and TCRs annotated for more than one antigen were excluded. TCRdb trimmed public reads at Q25 via fastp, called clones via MiXCR and kept in-frame beta chains. Entries are consolidated by CDR3 protein sequence, retaining the most common genes and DNA. These V and J calls are TCRdb output, not the study's own analysis. This sample has approximately 100,000 distinct CDR3 sequences in its table, and 9.5% to 12% of those were observed once. 5.1% of the sample lies in the top ten.

V is cut by 4 bases and J by 6 bases, and the space between the germline ends is 12 bases. The CDR3 covers 13 residues, taking in both the cysteine and the phenylalanine. Only the CDR3 DNA is retained, 39 bases long and in frame from the first base. CDR1 is given as MDHEN and CDR2 as SYDVKM, both from the germline V gene. On the study overall, not on this receptor specifically: VDJdb matching was skewed toward anti-spike CD8 responses and likely underestimated virus-specific expansions, missing private and CD4 specificities.

A case-control design nested within a healthcare worker cohort in London, UK, was used, with weekly nasopharyngeal swab PCR tests and blood sampling performed. Healthcare workers were recruited during the week of the UK lockdown, between 23 and 31 March 2020, and followed weekly for up to about 15 weeks. This clonotype was recorded a few times. Its antigen specificity is not known. No much larger clone exists at a distance of one base, and base qualities are not known. The origin of this receptor is an adult who was a healthcare worker with PCR-confirmed SARS-CoV-2 infection or an uninfected control (not recorded which). The sequencing input was whole blood. The V and J genes are TRBV28 and TRBJ1-2; the D gene cannot be named for sure. The DNA sequence follows: TGTGCCAGCAGTTCAAACAATCTAGATGGCTACACCTTC. Its protein is CASSSNNLDGYTF.